This TCR beta chain was profiled in a study of cytomegalovirus exposure and HLA in healthy donors. Findings and limits, study-wide: A list of 150 to 200 TCR beta chains associated with cytomegalovirus was given.

CDR3 size: 14 residues. The V gene's germline CDR1 is SGHRS and CDR2 YFSETQ. Unmatched junction bases numbered 8, after V lost 2 bases and J lost 7 bases. While the first cohort had 600 to 750 subjects, the donors belonged to the separate validation cohort of about 120 subjects. Of note for this clone: What it binds is not known.

This table comes from immunoSEQ multiplex PCR, and its TCRdb copy is limited to in-frame clones, with some not included. The repertoire has about 360,000 clones, just over 85% of them found once; the top ten carry roughly 0.8%. The J gene is TRBJ2-7, the V gene TRBV5-1; the match to TRBD1 covers 8 bases. This TCR was recovered from a woman aged 18 to 35 in good health and CMV-seronegative. The sample taken for sequencing was PBMCs. The CDR3 DNA reads TGCGCCAGCAGCTTACGACAGGGGCCAGGAGAGCAGTACTTC. Translated: CASSLRQGPGEQYF.